This entry features one TCR beta chain sequence. The antigen is not known. This record belongs to a study of T cell responses to AZD1222 COVID-19 vaccine. This CDR3 has 15 residues. Germline V gene lookup returns CDR1 SGHTA and CDR2 FQGNSA. The V and J ends lost 2 bases and 4 bases respectively, with 12 bases between them. Study-wide results and caveats: Donors were largely white British and mainly female; clonal diversity was possibly underestimated. Spike regions recognized by vaccine-associated CD4 TCRs spanned the protein, led by 160-218 and 743-854.

Here immunoSEQ multiplex PCR was the method, and the copy in TCRdb shows in-frame clones only, minus some. The sample lists around 140,000 clones; 90% were seen once. This chain links TRBV7-2 with TRBJ1-3; maybe TRBD1 (5 bases). The specimen comprised peripheral blood, sampled on day 0 of AZD1222 vaccination. The clonotype originates from an adult in good health. CDR3 sequence (DNA): TGTGCCAGCAGCTTACGGGGCAGGACCGGAAACACCATATATTTT. Translating it yields CASSLRGRTGNTIYF.